This T cell receptor (beta chain) was sequenced in a study of OX40 agonist ivuxolimab in advanced cancers. Study-level information: Partial responses occurred in Three dose-escalation patients, one with hepatocellular carcinoma and two with cutaneous melanoma.

This CDR3 region has 11 residues. V lost 6 bases and J 5 bases, leaving 5 bases between the germline ends. The V gene's germline CDR1 is MDHEN and CDR2 SYDVKM. Method: immunoSEQ multiplex PCR; TCRdb's copy keeps in-frame clones and lacks some. The table records about 91,000 clones, around four fifths of them present only once. The chain links TRBV28 to TRBJ1-5, with D possibly TRBD1 on 5 matching bases. This specimen consisted of CD4+ or CD8+ T cells sorted from blood, obtained in a trial of the OX40 agonist ivuxolimab. The clonotype originates from an adult with an advanced solid tumor such as melanoma, head and neck, liver or kidney cancer. CDR3 DNA sequence: TGTGCCAGCAGGGGGCATCAGCCCCAGCATTTT. It specifies CASRGHQPQHF.